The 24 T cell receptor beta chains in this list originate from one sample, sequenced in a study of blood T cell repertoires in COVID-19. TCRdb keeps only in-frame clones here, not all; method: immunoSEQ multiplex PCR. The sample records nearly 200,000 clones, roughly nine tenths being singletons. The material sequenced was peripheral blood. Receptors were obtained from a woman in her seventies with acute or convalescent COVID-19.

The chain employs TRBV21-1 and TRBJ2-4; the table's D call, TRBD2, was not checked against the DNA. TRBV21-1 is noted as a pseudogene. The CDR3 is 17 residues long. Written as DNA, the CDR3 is TGTGCCAGCAGCAAAGAAGGACCTAGCGGGGGGGCGGACATTCAGTACTTC. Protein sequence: CASSKEGPSGGADIQYF.

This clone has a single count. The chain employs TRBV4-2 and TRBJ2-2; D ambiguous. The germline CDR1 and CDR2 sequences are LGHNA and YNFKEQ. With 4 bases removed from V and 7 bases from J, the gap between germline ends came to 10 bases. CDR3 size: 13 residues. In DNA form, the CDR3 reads TGTGCCAGCAGCCGGGCCTTGCGCGGGGAGCTGTTTTTT. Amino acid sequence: CASSRALRGELFF.

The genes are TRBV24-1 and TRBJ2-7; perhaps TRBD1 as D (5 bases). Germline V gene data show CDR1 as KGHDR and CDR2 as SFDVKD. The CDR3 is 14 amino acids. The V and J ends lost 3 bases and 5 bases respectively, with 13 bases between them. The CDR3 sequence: CATSDRGNSNEQYF. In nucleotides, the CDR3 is TGTGCCACCAGTGATAGGGGTAATAGCAACGAGCAGTACTTC.

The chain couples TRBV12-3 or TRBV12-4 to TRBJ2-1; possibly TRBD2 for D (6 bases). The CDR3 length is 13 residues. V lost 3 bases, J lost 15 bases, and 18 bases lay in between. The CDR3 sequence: CASSFLRDSSLFF. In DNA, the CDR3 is TGTGCCAGCAGTTTCTTACGGGACTCGAGTTTGTTCTTC.

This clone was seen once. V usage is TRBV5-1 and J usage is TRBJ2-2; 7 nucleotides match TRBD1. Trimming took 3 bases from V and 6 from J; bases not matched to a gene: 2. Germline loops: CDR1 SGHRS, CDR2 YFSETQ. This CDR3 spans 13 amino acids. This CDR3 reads CASSSQGSGELFF. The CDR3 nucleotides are TGCGCCAGCAGCTCACAGGGGTCCGGGGAGCTGTTTTTT. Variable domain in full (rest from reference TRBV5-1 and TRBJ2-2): KAGVTQTPRYLIKTRGQQVTLSCSPISGHRSVSWYQQTPGQGLQFLFEYFSETQRNKGNFPGRFSGRQFSNSRSEMNVSTLELGDSALYLCASSSQGSGELFFGEGSRLTVL.

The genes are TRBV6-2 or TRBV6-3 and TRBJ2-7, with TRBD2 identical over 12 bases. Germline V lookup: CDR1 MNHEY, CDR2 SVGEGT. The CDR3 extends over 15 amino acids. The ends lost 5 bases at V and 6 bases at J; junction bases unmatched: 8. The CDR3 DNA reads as TGTGCCAGCAGTATCCAAGGGACTAGCGGGTCCGAGCAGTACTTC. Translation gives CASSIQGTSGSEQYF.

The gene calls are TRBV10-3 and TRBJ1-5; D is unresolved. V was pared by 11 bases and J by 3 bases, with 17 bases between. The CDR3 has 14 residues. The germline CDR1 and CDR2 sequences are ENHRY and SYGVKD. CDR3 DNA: TGTGCCTCGGGTCTTGCGGGGAACAATCAGCCCCAGCATTTT. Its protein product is CASGLAGNNQPQHF.

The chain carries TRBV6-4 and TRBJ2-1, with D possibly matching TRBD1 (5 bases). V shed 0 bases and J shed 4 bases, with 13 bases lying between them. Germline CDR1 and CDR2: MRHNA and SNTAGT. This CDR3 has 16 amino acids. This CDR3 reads CASSDSSGRDYNEQFF. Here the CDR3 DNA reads TGTGCCAGCAGTGACTCTTCGGGCAGGGATTACAATGAGCAGTTCTTC.

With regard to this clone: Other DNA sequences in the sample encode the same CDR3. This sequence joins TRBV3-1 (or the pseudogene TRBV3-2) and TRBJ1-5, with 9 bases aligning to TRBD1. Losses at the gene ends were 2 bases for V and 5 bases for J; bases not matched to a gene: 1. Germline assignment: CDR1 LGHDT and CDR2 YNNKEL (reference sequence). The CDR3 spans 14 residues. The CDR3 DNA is TGTGCCAGCAGCCAAACAGGGGGCGATCAGCCCCAGCATTTT. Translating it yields CASSQTGGDQPQHF.

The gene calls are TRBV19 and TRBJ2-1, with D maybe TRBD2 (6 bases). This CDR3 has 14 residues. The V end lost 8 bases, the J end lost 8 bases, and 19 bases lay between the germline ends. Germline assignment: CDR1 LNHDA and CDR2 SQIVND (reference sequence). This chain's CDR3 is CASVREEGSDEQFF. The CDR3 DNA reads TGTGCCAGTGTGAGGGAGGAGGGGAGCGATGAGCAGTTCTTC.

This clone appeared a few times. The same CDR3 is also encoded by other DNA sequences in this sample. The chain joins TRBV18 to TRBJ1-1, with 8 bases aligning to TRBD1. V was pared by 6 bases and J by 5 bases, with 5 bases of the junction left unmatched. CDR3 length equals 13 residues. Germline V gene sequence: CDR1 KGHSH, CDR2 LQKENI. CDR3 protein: CASSGQGGTEAFF. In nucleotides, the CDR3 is TGTGCCAGCTCCGGACAGGGTGGGACTGAAGCTTTCTTT.

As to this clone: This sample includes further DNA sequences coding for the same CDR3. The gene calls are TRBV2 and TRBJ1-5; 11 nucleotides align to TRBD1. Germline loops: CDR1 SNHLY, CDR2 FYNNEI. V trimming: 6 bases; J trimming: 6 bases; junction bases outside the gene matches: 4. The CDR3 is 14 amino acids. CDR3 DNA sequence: TGTGCCAGCAGCGGGACAGGGGGGTCTCAGCCCCAGCATTTT. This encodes CASSGTGGSQPQHF.

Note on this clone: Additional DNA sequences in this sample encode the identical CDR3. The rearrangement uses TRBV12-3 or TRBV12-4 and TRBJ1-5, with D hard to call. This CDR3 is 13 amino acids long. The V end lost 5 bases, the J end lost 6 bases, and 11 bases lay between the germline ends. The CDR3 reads CASSLDGGQPQHF. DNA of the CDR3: TGTGCCAGCAGTCTAGATGGAGGTCAGCCCCAGCATTTT.

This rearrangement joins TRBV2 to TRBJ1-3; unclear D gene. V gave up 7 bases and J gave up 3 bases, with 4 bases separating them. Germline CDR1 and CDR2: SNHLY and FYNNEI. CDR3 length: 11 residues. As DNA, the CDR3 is TGTGCCAGCAACGGTGGAAACACCATATATTTT. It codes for CASNGGNTIYF.

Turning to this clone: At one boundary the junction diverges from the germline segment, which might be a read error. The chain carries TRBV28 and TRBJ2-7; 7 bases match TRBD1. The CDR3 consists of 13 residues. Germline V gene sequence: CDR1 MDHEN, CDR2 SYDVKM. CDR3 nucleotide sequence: TGCCTTACAAGGGACAGCCTCTCCTACGAGCAGTACTTC. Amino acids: CLTRDSLSYEQYF.

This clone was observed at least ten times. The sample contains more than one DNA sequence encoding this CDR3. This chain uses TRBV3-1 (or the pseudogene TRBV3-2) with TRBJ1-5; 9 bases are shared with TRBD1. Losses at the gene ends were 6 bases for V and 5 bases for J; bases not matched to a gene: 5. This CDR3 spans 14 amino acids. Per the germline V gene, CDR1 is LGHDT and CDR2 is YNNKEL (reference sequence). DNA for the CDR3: TGTGCCAGCAGTCAGACAGGGGGGGATCAGCCCCAGCATTTT. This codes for CASSQTGGDQPQHF.

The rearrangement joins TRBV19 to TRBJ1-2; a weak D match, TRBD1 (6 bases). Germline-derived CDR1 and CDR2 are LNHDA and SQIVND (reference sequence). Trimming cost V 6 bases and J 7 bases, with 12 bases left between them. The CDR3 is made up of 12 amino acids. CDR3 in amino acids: CASSSTGVGYTF. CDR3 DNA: TGTGCCAGTAGCTCGACAGGAGTTGGCTACACCTTC.

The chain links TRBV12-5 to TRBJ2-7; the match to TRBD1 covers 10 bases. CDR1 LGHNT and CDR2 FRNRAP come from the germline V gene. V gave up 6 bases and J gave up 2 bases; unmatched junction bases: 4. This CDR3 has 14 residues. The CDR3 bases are TGTGCTAGTGGCAAGACAGGGGGCCCCTACGAGCAGTACTTC. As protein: CASGKTGGPYEQYF. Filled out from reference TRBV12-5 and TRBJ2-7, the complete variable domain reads DARVTQTPRHKVTEMGQEVTMRCQPILGHNTVFWYRQTMMQGLELLAYFRNRAPLDDSGMPKDRFSAEMPDATLATLKIQPSEPRDSAVYFCASGKTGGPYEQYFGPGTRLTVT.

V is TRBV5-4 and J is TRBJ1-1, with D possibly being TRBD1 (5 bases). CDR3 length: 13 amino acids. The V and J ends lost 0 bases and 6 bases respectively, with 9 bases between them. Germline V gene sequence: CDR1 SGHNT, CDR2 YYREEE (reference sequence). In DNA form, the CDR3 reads TGTGCCAGCAGCTTGGGGGGGGGTGCTGAAGCTTTCTTT. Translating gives CASSLGGGAEAFF.

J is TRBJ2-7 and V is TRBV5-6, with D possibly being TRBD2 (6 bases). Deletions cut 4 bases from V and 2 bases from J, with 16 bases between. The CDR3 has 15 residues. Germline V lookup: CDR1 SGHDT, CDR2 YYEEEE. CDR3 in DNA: TGTGCCAGCAGCCCGCGGCGGGACTTTACCTACGAGCAGTACTTC. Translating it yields CASSPRRDFTYEQYF.

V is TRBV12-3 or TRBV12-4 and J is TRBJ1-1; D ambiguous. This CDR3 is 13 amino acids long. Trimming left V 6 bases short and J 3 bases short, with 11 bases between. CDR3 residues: CASSPQVYTEAFF. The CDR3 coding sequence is TGTGCCAGCAGCCCCCAGGTGTACACTGAAGCTTTCTTT.

CDR3 nucleotide sequence: TGTGCCACCAGGTACTCCGGGGTCTACGAGCAGTACTTC. Translation: CATRYSGVYEQYF. The chain uses TRBV15 and TRBJ2-7, with a tentative D call TRBD2 (5 bases). Trimming shortened V by 6 bases and J by 3 bases, and 12 bases separated the two germline ends. Per germline, CDR1 LNHNV and CDR2 YYDKDF (reference sequence). CDR3 length: 13 residues.

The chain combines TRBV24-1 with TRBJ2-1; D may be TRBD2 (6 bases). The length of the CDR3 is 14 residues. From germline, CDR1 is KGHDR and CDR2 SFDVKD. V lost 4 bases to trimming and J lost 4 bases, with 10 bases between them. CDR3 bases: TGTGCCACCAGTGACGGCGGAGGGTACAATGAGCAGTTCTTC. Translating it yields CATSDGGGYNEQFF.

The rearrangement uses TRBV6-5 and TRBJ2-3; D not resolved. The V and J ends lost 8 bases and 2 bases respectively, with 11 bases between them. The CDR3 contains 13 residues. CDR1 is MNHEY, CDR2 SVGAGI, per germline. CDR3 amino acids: CASASKITDTQYF. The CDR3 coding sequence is TGTGCCAGCGCCAGTAAGATCACAGATACGCAGTATTTT.